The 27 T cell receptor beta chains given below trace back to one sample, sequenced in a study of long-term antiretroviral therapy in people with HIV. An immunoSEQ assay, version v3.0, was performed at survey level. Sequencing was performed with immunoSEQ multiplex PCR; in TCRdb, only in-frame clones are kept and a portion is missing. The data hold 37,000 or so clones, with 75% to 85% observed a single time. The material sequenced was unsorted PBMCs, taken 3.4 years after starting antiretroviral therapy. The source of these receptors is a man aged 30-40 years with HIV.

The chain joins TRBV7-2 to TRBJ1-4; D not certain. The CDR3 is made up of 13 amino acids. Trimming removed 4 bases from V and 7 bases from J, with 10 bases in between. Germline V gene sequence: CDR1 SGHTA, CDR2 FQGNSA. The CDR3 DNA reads TGTGCCAGCAGCTCCGCCCTGGGTGAAAAACTGTTTTTT. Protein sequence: CASSSALGEKLFF.

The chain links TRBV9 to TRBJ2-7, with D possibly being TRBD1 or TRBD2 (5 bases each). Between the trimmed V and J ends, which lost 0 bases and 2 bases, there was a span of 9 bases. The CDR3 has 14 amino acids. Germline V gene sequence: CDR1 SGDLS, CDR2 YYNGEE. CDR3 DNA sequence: TGTGCCAGCAGCGTAGGAGGGGCCCCCTACGAGCAGTACTTC. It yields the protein CASSVGGAPYEQYF. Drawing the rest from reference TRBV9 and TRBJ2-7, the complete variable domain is DSGVTQTPKHLITATGQRVTLRCSPRSGDLSVYWYQQSLDQGLQFLIQYYNGEERAKGNILERFSAQQFPDLHSELNLSSLELGDSALYFCASSVGGAPYEQYFGPGTRLTVT.

CDR3 residues: CAISPNTHYGYTF. Written as DNA, the CDR3 is TGTGCCATCAGCCCGAACACCCACTATGGCTACACCTTC. This chain links TRBV10-3 with TRBJ1-2; D is ambiguous. CDR3 length: 13 amino acids. Trimming left V 6 bases short and J 3 bases short, with 11 bases between. Germline V CDR1 and CDR2: ENHRY, SYGVKD.

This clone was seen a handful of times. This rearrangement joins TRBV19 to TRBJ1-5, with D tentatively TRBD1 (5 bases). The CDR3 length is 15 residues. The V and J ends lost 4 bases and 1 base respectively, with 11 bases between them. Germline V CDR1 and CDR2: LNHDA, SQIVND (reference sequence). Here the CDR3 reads CASSTGYQSNQPQHF. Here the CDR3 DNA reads TGTGCCAGTAGTACAGGGTATCAGAGCAATCAGCCCCAGCATTTT.

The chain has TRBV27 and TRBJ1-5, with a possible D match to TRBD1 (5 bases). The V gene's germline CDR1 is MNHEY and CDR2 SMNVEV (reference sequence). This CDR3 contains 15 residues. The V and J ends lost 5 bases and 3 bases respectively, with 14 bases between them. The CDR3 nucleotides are TGTGCCAGCAGTCCTGGGGGAAGCAACAATCAGCCCCAGCATTTT. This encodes CASSPGGSNNQPQHF.

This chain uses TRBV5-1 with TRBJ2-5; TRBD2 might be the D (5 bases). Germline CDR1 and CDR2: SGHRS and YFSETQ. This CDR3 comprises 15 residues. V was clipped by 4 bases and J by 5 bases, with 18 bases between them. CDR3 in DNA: TGCGCCAGCAGCCCCACTAGTTTTTCCGGGGAGACCCAGTACTTC. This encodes CASSPTSFSGETQYF.

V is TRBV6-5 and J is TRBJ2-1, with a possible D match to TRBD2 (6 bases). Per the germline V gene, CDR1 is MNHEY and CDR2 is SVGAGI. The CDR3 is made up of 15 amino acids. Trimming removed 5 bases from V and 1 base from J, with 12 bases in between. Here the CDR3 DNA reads TGTGCCAGCAGTCCACGACTAGGGTCCTACAATGAGCAGTTCTTC. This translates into CASSPRLGSYNEQFF.

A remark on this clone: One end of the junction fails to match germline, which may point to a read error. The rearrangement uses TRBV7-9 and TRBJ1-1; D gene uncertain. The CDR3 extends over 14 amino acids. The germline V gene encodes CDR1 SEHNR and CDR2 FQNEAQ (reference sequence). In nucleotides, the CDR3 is TGTGCCAGCACCTTAATTGAGTTGAACACTGAAGCTTTCTTT. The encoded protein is CASTLIELNTEAFF.

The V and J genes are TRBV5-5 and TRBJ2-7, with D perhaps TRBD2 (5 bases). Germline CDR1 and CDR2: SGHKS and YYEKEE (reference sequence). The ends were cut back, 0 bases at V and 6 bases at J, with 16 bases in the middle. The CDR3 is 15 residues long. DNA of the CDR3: TGTGCCAGCAGCTTGGGTTATGAGGGAGACTTCGAGCAGTACTTC. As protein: CASSLGYEGDFEQYF.

The CDR3 DNA sequence: TGTGCCACCAGGGTAGCGGGAACCACCGGGGAGCTGTTTTTT. Translated, it gives CATRVAGTTGELFF. The chain uses TRBV15 and TRBJ2-2; 8 bases are shared with TRBD2. Germline V gives CDR1 LNHNV, CDR2 YYDKDF (reference sequence). The junction had 4 bases not matched to a gene; V was cut back by 6 bases and J by 4 bases. The CDR3 loop spans 14 amino acids. The whole variable domain, filled in from reference TRBV15 and TRBJ2-2, reads DAMVIQNPRYQVTQFGKPVTLSCSQTLNHNVMYWYQQKSSQAPKLLFHYYDKDFNNEADTPDNFQSRRPNTSFCFLDIRSPGLGDTAMYLCATRVAGTTGELFFGEGSRLTVL.

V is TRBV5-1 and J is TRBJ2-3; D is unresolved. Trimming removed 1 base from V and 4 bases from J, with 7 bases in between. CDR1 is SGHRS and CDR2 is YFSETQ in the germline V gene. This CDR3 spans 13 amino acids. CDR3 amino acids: CASSLSGPDTQYF. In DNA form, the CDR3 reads TGCGCCAGCAGCTTGTCCGGGCCAGATACGCAGTATTTT.

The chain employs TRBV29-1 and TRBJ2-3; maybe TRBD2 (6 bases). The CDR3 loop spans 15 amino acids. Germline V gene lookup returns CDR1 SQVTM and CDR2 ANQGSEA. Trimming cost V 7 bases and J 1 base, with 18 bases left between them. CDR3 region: CSARDSPLGTDTQYF. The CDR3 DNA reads TGCAGCGCGCGGGACTCACCCCTCGGCACAGATACGCAGTATTTT.

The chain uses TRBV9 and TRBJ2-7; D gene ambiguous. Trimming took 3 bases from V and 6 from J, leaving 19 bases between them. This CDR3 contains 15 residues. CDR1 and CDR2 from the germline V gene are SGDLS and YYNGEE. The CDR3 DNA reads TGTGCCAGCAGCGCTATACCGGCCCCTCGAGGCGAGCAGTACTTC. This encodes CASSAIPAPRGEQYF.

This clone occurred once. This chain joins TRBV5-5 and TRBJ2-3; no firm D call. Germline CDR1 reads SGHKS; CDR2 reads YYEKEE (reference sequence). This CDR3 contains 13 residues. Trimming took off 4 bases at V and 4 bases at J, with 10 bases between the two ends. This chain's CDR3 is CASSPSSADTQYF. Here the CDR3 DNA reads TGTGCCAGCAGCCCCTCCAGTGCAGATACGCAGTATTTT.

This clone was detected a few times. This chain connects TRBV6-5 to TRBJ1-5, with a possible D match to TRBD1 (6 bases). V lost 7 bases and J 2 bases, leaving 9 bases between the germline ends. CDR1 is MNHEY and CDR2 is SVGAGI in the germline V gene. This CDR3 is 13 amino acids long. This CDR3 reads CASTGARNQPQHF. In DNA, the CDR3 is TGTGCCAGCACGGGGGCCCGCAATCAGCCCCAGCATTTT.

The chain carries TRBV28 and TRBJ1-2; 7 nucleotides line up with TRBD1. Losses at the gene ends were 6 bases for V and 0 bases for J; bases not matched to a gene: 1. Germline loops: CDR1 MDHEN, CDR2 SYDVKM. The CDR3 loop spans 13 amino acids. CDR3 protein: CASRDRANYGYTF. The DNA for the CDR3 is TGTGCCAGCAGAGACAGGGCTAACTATGGCTACACCTTC.

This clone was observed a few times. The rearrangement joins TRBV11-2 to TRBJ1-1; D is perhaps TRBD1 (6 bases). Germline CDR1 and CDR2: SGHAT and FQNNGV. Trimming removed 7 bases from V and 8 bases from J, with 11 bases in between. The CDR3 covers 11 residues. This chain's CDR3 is CASIIRGEAFF. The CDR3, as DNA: TGTGCCAGCATCATCAGGGGAGAAGCTTTCTTT.

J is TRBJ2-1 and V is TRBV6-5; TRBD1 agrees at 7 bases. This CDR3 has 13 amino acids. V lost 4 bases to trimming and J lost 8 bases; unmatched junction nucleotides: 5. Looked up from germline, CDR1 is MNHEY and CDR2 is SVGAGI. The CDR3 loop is CASSLQGWHEQFF. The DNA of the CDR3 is TGTGCCAGCAGTTTACAGGGGTGGCATGAGCAGTTCTTC.

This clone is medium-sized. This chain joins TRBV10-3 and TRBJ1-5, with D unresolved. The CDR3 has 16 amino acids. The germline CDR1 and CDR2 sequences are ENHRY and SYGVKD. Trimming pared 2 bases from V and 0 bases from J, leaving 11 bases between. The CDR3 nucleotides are TGTGCCATCAGTGAGGGCGGGCAATATAGCAATCAGCCCCAGCATTTT. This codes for CAISEGGQYSNQPQHF.

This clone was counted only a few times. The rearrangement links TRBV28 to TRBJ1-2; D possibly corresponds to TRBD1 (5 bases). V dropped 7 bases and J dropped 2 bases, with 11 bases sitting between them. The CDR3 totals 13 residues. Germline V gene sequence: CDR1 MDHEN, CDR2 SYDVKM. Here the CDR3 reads CASTPGLNYGYTF. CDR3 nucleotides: TGTGCCAGCACCCCGGGGCTAAACTATGGCTACACCTTC.

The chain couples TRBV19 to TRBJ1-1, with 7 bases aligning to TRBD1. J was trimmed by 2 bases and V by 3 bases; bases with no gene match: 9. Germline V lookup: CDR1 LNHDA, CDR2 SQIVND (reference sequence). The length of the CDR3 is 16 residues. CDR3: CASSITLEGANTEAFF. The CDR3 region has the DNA TGTGCCAGTAGTATTACTCTCGAGGGGGCTAACACTGAAGCTTTCTTT.

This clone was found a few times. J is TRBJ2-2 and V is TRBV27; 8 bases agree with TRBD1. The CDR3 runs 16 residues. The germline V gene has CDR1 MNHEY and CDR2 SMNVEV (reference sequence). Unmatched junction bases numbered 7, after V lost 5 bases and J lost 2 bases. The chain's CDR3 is CASSLQGDRNTGELFF. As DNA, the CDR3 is TGTGCCAGCAGTCTACAGGGGGATAGAAACACCGGGGAGCTGTTTTTT.

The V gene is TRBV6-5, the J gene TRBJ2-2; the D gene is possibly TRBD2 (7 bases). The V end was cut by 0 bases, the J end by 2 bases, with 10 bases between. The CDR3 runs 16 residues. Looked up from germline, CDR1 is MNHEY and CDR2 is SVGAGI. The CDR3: CASSYSGGGNTGELFF. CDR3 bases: TGTGCCAGCAGTTACTCAGGCGGGGGCAACACCGGGGAGCTGTTTTTT.

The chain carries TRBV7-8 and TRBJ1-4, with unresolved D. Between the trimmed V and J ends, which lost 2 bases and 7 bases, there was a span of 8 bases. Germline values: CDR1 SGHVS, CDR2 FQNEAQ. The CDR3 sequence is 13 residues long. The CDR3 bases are TGTGCCAGCAGCTTAAGTCCGGGTGAAAAACTGTTTTTT. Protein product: CASSLSPGEKLFF.

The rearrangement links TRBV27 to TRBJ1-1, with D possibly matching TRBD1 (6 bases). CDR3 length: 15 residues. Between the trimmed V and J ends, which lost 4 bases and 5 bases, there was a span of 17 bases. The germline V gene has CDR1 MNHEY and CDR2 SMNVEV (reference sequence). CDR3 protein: CASSSGGGRVTEAFF. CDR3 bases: TGTGCCAGCAGTTCTGGCGGGGGCAGGGTTACTGAAGCTTTCTTT.

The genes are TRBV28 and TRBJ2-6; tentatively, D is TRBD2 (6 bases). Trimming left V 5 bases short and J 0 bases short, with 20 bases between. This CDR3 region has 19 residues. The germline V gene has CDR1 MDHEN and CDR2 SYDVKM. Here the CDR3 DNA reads TGTGCCAGCAGTAATTATCTCGGGAGTCAGGGCTCTGGGGCCAACGTCCTGACTTTC. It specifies CASSNYLGSQGSGANVLTF.

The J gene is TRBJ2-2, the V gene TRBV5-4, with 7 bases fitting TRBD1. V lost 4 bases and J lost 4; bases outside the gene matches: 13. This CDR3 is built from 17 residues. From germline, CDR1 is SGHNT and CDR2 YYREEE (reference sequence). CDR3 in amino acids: CASSRIKGAEVTGELFF. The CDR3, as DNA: TGTGCCAGCAGCCGGATTAAGGGGGCGGAAGTCACCGGGGAGCTGTTTTTT.